The sample holds many counts of the clone carrying this T cell receptor beta chain. Its antigen remains unidentified. One end of the junction fails to match germline, which may point to a read error. Germline values: CDR1 SGDLS, CDR2 YYNGEE. The CDR3 sequence is 13 residues long. The sample is drawn from a study of CD8 T cells in ankylosing spondylitis. Regarding the study as a whole: For ankylosing spondylitis blood, a TCR beta motif of 7 or 8 highly homologous variants appeared characteristic. Disease-associated clones were reportedly significantly overrepresented in matched ankylosing spondylitis synovial fluid.

Quantitative 5'-RACE with molecular barcodes produced the TCR beta libraries. TCRdb re-analysed the 5' RACE reads in MiXCR, keeping a single row per CDR3 protein. The top ten hold about 1.7% of the sample, which has 30,000 or so distinct CDR3 sequences, 4.5% to 5.5% seen once. The rearrangement links TRBV9 to TRBJ1-1; no clear D gene. Sequencing was done on a sample of blood, either unsorted or a sorted T cell fraction (not recorded which). The source of this sequence is a female donor with ankylosing spondylitis or in good health (not recorded which). The CDR3 coding sequence is TGTGCCAGCGGCGTAGATTGGGACACTGAAGCTTTCTTT. Its protein product is CASGVDWDTEAFF.